One sample yielded the 21 T cell receptor beta chains listed below, sequenced in a study of T cells in Graves' hyperthyroidism and ophthalmopathy. Amplification of TCR beta CDR3 regions was performed using RNA transcripts as template. The TCR CDR3 was amplified in a first-round RT-PCR using the HTBI primer set. TCRdb re-analysed the multiplex PCR reads in MiXCR, keeping a single row per CDR3 protein. Among around 380,000 distinct CDR3 sequences listed, roughly 13% were seen once. Material for sequencing was blood. These receptors were taken from a man aged 30 to 45 with Graves' hyperthyroidism that later progressed to Graves' ophthalmopathy.

V usage is TRBV4-1 and J usage is TRBJ2-7; 11 nucleotides match TRBD2. Germline V CDR1 and CDR2: MGHRA, YSYEKL. V shed 5 bases, J shed 2 bases, and the junction held 2 bases outside the gene matches. This CDR3 comprises 14 residues. CDR3 in amino acids: CASSYSGGAYEQYF. CDR3 in DNA: TGCGCCAGCAGCTATAGCGGGGGGGCCTACGAGCAGTACTTC.

This clonotype was seen at least ten times. This chain links TRBV5-1 with TRBJ2-3, with a tentative D call TRBD2 (5 bases). The CDR3 totals 12 residues. Looked up from germline, CDR1 is SGHRS and CDR2 is YFSETQ. V was pared by 7 bases and J by 2 bases, with 8 bases between. CDR3 nucleotide sequence: TGCGCCAGCCGGGATGTCACAGATACGCAGTATTTT. Translation: CASRDVTDTQYF.

This clonotype has a handful of counts. This chain joins TRBV20-1 and TRBJ1-2; D might be TRBD1 (5 bases). The CDR3 length is 13 residues. Germline V gene lookup returns CDR1 DFQATT and CDR2 SNEGSKA (reference sequence). Deletions cut 1 base from V and 1 base from J, with 7 bases between. The CDR3 region is CSARGGGNYGYTF. Written as DNA, the CDR3 is TGCAGTGCTAGAGGGGGGGGTAACTATGGCTACACCTTC.

The CDR3 DNA reads TGTGCCAGCAGCGCCGGGTGGGGGGGCGTTAATCAGCCCCAGCATTTT. As protein: CASSAGWGGVNQPQHF. V is TRBV9 and J is TRBJ1-5; possible D gene TRBD1, 6 bases. Trimming took off 3 bases at V and 4 bases at J, with 17 bases between the two ends. The length of the CDR3 is 16 residues. CDR1 is SGDLS, CDR2 YYNGEE, per germline. The full variable domain, with the rest looked up from reference TRBV9 and TRBJ1-5, is DSGVTQTPKHLITATGQRVTLRCSPRSGDLSVYWYQQSLDQGLQFLIQYYNGEERAKGNILERFSAQQFPDLHSELNLSSLELGDSALYFCASSAGWGGVNQPQHFGDGTRLSIL.

This clonotype was seen more than once but under ten times. The chain links TRBV30 to TRBJ2-7; TRBD1 matches 10 bases. This CDR3 contains 16 residues. CDR1 is GTSNPN, CDR2 SVGIG, per germline (reference sequence). The V segment lost 2 bases and the J segment 3 bases; nucleotides outside the gene matches: 10. The CDR3: CAWSPRIGQGVYEQYF. Here the CDR3 DNA reads TGTGCCTGGAGTCCACGTATCGGACAGGGGGTCTACGAGCAGTACTTC. The variable domain in full, completed from reference TRBV30 and TRBJ2-7, reads SQTIHQWPATLVQPVGSPLSLECTVEGTSNPNLYWYRQAAGRGLQLLFYSVGIGQISSEVPQNLSASRPQDRQFILSSKKLLLSDSGFYLCAWSPRIGQGVYEQYFGPGTRLTVT.

The table lists this clonotype with many counts. This chain links TRBV2 with TRBJ1-5; tentatively, D is TRBD1 (5 bases). This CDR3 region has 15 residues. Germline CDR1 SNHLY, CDR2 FYNNEI. Trimming stripped 4 bases from V and 2 bases from J, with 12 bases between. CDR3 nucleotides: TGTGCCAGCAGTGTGGGGGGGTACGGCAATCAGCCCCAGCATTTT. Translated: CASSVGGYGNQPQHF.

This clonotype occurred a few times. In DNA, the CDR3 is TGTGCCAGCAGCTTGGACAGGTTGAATCAGCCCCAGCATTTT. Amino acid sequence: CASSLDRLNQPQHF. The chain has TRBV5-5 and TRBJ1-5, with D maybe TRBD1 (5 bases). The germline V and J ends were trimmed by 0 bases and 4 bases, with 8 bases remaining between them. CDR1 is SGHKS, CDR2 YYEKEE, per germline (reference sequence). There are 14 residues in the CDR3.

This clonotype was seen repeatedly, ten times or more. V and J are TRBV29-1 and TRBJ2-2; possible D gene TRBD2, 7 bases. This CDR3 contains 14 residues. Germline assignment: CDR1 SQVTM and CDR2 ANQGSEA. Between the trimmed V and J ends, which lost 4 bases and 5 bases, there was a span of 14 bases. CDR3 DNA sequence: TGCAGCGTTGTAGGGGGGGCGAGGACCGGGGAGCTGTTTTTT. It is translated as CSVVGGARTGELFF.

This clonotype was recorded many times. This chain uses TRBV6-1 with TRBJ1-5; the D is unclear. The CDR3 runs 14 residues. Trimming left V 7 bases short and J 4 bases short, with 14 bases between. Germline CDR1 and CDR2: MNHNS and SASEGT. CDR3 region: CASKSRAPNQPQHF. The CDR3 nucleotides are TGTGCCAGCAAAAGTCGGGCACCTAATCAGCCCCAGCATTTT.

This clonotype has ten or more counts. The gene calls are TRBV20-1 and TRBJ1-4; 8 bases align to TRBD1. This CDR3 has 15 amino acids. Germline V gene lookup returns CDR1 DFQATT and CDR2 SNEGSKA (reference sequence). V shed 0 bases and J 5 bases; nucleotides not matched to a gene: 5. The CDR3 sequence is CSARDATGANEKLFF. DNA of the CDR3: TGCAGTGCTAGAGATGCGACAGGGGCGAATGAAAAACTGTTTTTT.

In its sample, this clonotype was seen a few times. The chain has TRBV7-8 and TRBJ1-2, with a possible D match to TRBD1 (5 bases). This CDR3 comprises 13 residues. V was cut by 0 bases and J by 8 bases, with 10 bases left in between. Germline V lookup: CDR1 SGHVS, CDR2 FQNEAQ. This CDR3 reads CASSLAAEGGYTF. CDR3 coding DNA: TGTGCCAGCAGCTTAGCAGCAGAGGGGGGCTACACCTTC.

This clonotype was observed a handful of times. V is TRBV5-1 and J is TRBJ2-1, with D perhaps matching TRBD2 (5 bases). Trimming stripped 1 base from V and 0 bases from J, with 8 bases between. The CDR3 is made up of 15 amino acids. CDR1 SGHRS and CDR2 YFSETQ come from the germline V gene. CDR3 coding DNA: TGCGCCAGCAGCTTGACTAGTGACTCCTACAATGAGCAGTTCTTC. As protein: CASSLTSDSYNEQFF. The full variable domain, completed using reference TRBV5-1 and TRBJ2-1, is KAGVTQTPRYLIKTRGQQVTLSCSPISGHRSVSWYQQTPGQGLQFLFEYFSETQRNKGNFPGRFSGRQFSNSRSEMNVSTLELGDSALYLCASSLTSDSYNEQFFGPGTRLTVL.

In this sample, this clonotype turned up many times. In nucleotides, the CDR3 is TGTGCCAGCAGTTACTATGAGGGACAGGGGCATGGCTACACCTTC. Translating gives CASSYYEGQGHGYTF. The rearrangement links TRBV6-5 to TRBJ1-2; 10 bases agree with TRBD1. CDR1 MNHEY and CDR2 SVGAGI come from the germline V gene. V trimming: 1 base; J trimming: 6 bases; junction bases outside the gene matches: 5. The length of the CDR3 is 15 residues.

Many counts were recorded for this clonotype. The genes are TRBV20-1 and TRBJ1-6; 8 bases agree with TRBD1. CDR1 and CDR2 from the germline V gene are DFQATT and SNEGSKA (reference sequence). This CDR3 contains 15 residues. Losses at the gene ends were 0 bases for V and 10 bases for J; bases not matched to a gene: 8. The DNA of the CDR3 is TGCAGTGCTAGAGATCCAGGACAGGGTCACTCACCCCTCCACTTT. Translation gives CSARDPGQGHSPLHF.

This clonotype showed up many times. This rearrangement joins TRBV7-2 to TRBJ1-5, with D hard to call. Germline lookup yields CDR1 SGHTA and CDR2 FQGNSA. The CDR3 sequence is 14 residues long. V lost 3 bases, J lost 5 bases, and 11 bases lay in between. The CDR3 DNA reads as TGTGCCAGCAGCTTCCCTGGGCGTTATCAGCCCCAGCATTTT. Its translation: CASSFPGRYQPQHF.

The table lists this clonotype with a count of one. A junction boundary mismatches the germline segment, possibly from a read error. The chain combines TRBV18 with TRBJ2-7, with D unresolved. CDR3 size: 13 residues. Germline V gene sequence: CDR1 KGHSH, CDR2 LQKENI. The chain's CDR3 is CAGSELKINEQYF. CDR3 bases: TGTGCCGGCTCCGAATTAAAGATTAACGAGCAGTACTTC.

This clonotype was recorded a few times. The rearrangement links TRBV11-1 to TRBJ2-7; D is possibly TRBD1 (6 bases). The germline V gene encodes CDR1 SGHAT and CDR2 FQDESV (reference sequence). The V and J ends lost 5 bases and 4 bases respectively, with 21 bases between them. There are 16 residues in the CDR3. The CDR3 sequence is CASSLKPGHSSYEQYF. The CDR3 nucleotides are TGTGCCAGCAGCCTAAAACCGGGACACTCGTCATACGAGCAGTACTTC.

This clonotype was seen a handful of times. This chain links TRBV28 with TRBJ1-1; D is undetermined. CDR1 is MDHEN, CDR2 SYDVKM, per germline. V was trimmed by 3 bases and J by 5 bases, leaving 7 bases between them. The CDR3 is 12 residues long. The CDR3 sequence: CASSFQETEAFF. The CDR3 coding sequence is TGTGCCAGCAGTTTTCAGGAGACTGAAGCTTTCTTT.

This clonotype was counted only a few times. The chain recombines TRBV5-7 with TRBJ2-1; 7 nucleotides agree with TRBD2. TRBV5-7 is labeled an ORF, and its function is uncertain. The CDR3 sequence is 19 residues long. Trimming at V came to 5 bases and at J to 0 bases, leaving 17 bases not matched to a gene. The CDR3 protein is CASRPSFLAGRSSYNEQFF. The CDR3 nucleotides read TGTGCCAGCAGGCCTAGCTTCTTGGCCGGGAGGAGCTCCTACAATGAGCAGTTCTTC.

Many counts were recorded for this clonotype. The CDR3: CASSEMEAFF. For the CDR3, the DNA is TGTGCCAGCAGTGAGATGGAAGCTTTCTTT. The rearrangement links TRBV2 to TRBJ1-1; D is ambiguous. The CDR3 consists of 10 residues. Germline V CDR1 and CDR2: SNHLY, FYNNEI. The V and J ends lost 3 bases and 8 bases respectively, with 4 bases between them. Based on the CDR3 plus reference TRBV2 and TRBJ1-1, the full variable domain is EPEVTQTPSHQVTQMGQEVILRCVPISNHLYFYWYRQILGQKVEFLVSFYNNEISEKSEIFDDQFSVERPDGSNFTLKIRSTKLEDSAMYFCASSEMEAFFGQGTRLTVV.

This clonotype was found a few times. The CDR3 coding sequence is TGTGCCAGCAGCTCACCGGGACTAGCGGGGGATCAAGAGACCCAGTACTTC. Its protein is CASSSPGLAGDQETQYF. The genes are TRBV7-9 and TRBJ2-5; 14 nucleotides align to TRBD2. The CDR3 is 17 amino acids. After removal of 4 bases from V and 2 bases from J, the junction contained 6 bases not matched to a gene. The germline V gene has CDR1 SEHNR and CDR2 FQNEAQ (reference sequence).